The entry below gives a single T cell receptor beta chain sequence along with its context. This entry is derived from a study of blood T cell repertoires in COVID-19. The CDR3 covers 15 residues. Per the germline V gene, CDR1 is SEHNR and CDR2 is FQNEAQ (reference sequence). With 5 bases removed from V and 5 bases from J, the gap between germline ends came to 15 bases. Only in-frame clones appear in the TCRdb table, and some are missing; sequencing was by immunoSEQ multiplex PCR. This sample has 10,000 to 15,000 clones, with roughly 84% found just once. V is TRBV7-9 and J is TRBJ1-4, with D uncertain. This TCR came from a man in his forties with active or convalescent COVID-19. The sequencing sample was made of peripheral blood. The CDR3: CASSLVGGGNEKLFF. CDR3 in DNA: TGTGCCAGCAGCCTAGTAGGAGGCGGGAATGAAAAACTGTTTTTT.